These 2 T cell receptor beta chains were sequenced from one sample in a study of early T cells in non-severe SARS-CoV-2 infection. TCRdb re-analysed the 5' RACE reads in MiXCR, keeping a single row per CDR3 protein. The data hold about 60,000 distinct CDR3 sequences, with more than 8.5% observed a single time. What was sequenced was whole blood. These TCRs come from an adult who was a healthcare worker with PCR-confirmed SARS-CoV-2 infection or an uninfected control (not recorded which).

The chain has TRBV18 and TRBJ2-7, with D possibly being TRBD2 (5 bases). Germline-derived CDR1 and CDR2 are KGHSH and LQKENI. Trimming shortened V by 6 bases and J by 2 bases, and 11 bases separated the two germline ends. This CDR3 is 13 amino acids long. The CDR3 reads CASSRGRTYEQYF. The CDR3 region has the DNA TGTGCCAGCTCTCGAGGGCGGACCTACGAGCAGTACTTC.

This clonotype was picked up many times. This chain connects TRBV3-1 to TRBJ2-5, with 10 bases lining up with TRBD1. Germline loops: CDR1 LGHDT, CDR2 YNNKEL (reference sequence). The CDR3 sequence is 17 residues long. Trimming removed 0 bases from V and 5 bases from J; junction bases left unmatched: 9. CDR3 residues: CASSQDDVTGGRETQYF. The CDR3 DNA reads TGTGCCAGCAGCCAAGACGACGTGACAGGGGGCAGGGAGACCCAGTACTTC.